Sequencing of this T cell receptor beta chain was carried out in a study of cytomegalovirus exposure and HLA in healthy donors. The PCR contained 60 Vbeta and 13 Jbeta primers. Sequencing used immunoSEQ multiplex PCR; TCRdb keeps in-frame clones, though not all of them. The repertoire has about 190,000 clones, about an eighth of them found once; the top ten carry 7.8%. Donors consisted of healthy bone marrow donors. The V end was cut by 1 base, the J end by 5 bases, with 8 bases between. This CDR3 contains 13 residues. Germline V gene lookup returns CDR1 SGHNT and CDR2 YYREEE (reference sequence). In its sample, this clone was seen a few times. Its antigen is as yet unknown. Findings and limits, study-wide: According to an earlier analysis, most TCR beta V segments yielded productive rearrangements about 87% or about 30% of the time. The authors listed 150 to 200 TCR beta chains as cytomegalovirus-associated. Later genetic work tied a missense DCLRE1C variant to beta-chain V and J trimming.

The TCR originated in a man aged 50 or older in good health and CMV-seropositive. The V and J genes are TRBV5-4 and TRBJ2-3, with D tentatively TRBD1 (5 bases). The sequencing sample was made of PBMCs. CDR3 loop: CASSLTGGDTQYF. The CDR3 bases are TGTGCCAGCAGCTTGACAGGTGGAGATACGCAGTATTTT.